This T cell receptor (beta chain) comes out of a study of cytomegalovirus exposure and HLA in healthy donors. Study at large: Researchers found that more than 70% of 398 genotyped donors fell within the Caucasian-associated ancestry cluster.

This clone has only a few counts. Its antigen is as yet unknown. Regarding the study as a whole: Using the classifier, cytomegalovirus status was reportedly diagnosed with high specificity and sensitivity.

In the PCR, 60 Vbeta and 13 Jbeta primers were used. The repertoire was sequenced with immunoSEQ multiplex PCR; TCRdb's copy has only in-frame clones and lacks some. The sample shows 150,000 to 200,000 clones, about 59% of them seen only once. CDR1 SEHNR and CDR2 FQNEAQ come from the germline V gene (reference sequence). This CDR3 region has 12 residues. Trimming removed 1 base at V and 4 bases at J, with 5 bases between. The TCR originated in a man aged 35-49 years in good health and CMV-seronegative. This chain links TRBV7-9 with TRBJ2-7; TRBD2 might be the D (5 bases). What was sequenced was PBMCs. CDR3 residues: CASSLGEYEQYF. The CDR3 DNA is TGTGCCAGCAGCTTAGGGGAGTACGAGCAGTACTTC.